This T cell receptor (beta chain) came from a study of identical twins. Study-wide findings and caveats: Within cord blood, abundant beta clonotypes carried fewer insertions, but memory repertoires showed no such trend. Among out-of-frame alpha sequences shared by twins, low generation probability occurred in excess.

A word on this clonotype: Its antigen is undetermined.

MiXCR was run by TCRdb on the 5' RACE reads, yielding one entry per CDR3 protein. The data show about 530,000 distinct CDR3 sequences, with about 20% seen just once and around 0.48% held by the top ten. This sample also belongs to another study, concerning yellow fever vaccine responses in identical twins. That study adds: Reports say the vaccine T cell response in twins looked partly convergent and partly personalized.

Sequencing used CD4+ T cells sorted from blood. This sequence was found in a woman aged 18-35 years in good health.

CDR3 nucleotide sequence: TGCGCCAGCAGCCAAGATCGTAGGGGAGCGGGAGATATCTCCTACAATGAGCAGTTCTTC. It translates to CASSQDRRGAGDISYNEQFF. This rearrangement joins TRBV4-1 to TRBJ2-1; 8 bases are a match to TRBD2. This CDR3 region has 20 residues. Germline V lookup: CDR1 MGHRA, CDR2 YSYEKL. The trim removed 0 bases at V and 0 bases at J, leaving 13 bases unmatched.